This T cell receptor (beta chain) originates from a study of vaccination effects on CD4 cells after COVID-19. Overall study results and limits: There was marked clonal contraction among infection- and vaccine-induced clones late after vaccination. A shortage of convalescent patients and an absence of early post-infection timepoints characterized the study.

Produced via immunoSEQ multiplex PCR; TCRdb's table is partial and in-frame only. The data show 25,000 to 30,000 clones, roughly 74% seen once. Viral peptide pools were used in the ViraFEST assay to expand antigen-specific CD4+ T cells, and sequencing came afterward. After more than 8 days in culture, the CD4+ T cells were isolated. In the vaccine recipients, nucleocapsid antibodies were negative and there was no prior SARS-CoV-2 infection. Note on this clone: As yet, its antigen is unknown.

The CDR3 totals 14 residues. The receptor's source is a human donor who received a COVID-19 vaccine. The sample here was CD4+ T cells from PBMCs cultured with HCoV-NL63 spike peptides, taken before COVID-19 vaccination. The J gene is TRBJ1-1, the V gene TRBV21-1; whether TRBD1, the table's D call, matches the DNA was not checked. TRBV21-1 is noted as a pseudogene. The CDR3: CASSKVGEDRAAFF. CDR3 nucleotides: TGTGCCAGCAGCAAAGTTGGGGAGGACAGGGCAGCTTTCTTT.